This T cell receptor (beta chain) appears in the sequencing data of a study of blood T cells in healthy people across ages. The authors ran a second PCR of about 6 to 11 cycles using a sample-barcoded 5' primer and a J-beta primer mix. Each CDR3 protein is one row after TCRdb ran MiXCR on the 5' RACE reads. Of 1.5 million to 2 million distinct CDR3 sequences in the sample, 25% to 30% are singletons; the top ten hold 7.7%. Isolation per sample recovered at least 7 million PBMCs. V gave up 2 bases and J gave up 2 bases; unmatched junction bases: 8. The CDR3 is 16 amino acids. Germline assignment: CDR1 SGHRS and CDR2 YFSETQ.

The chain joins TRBV5-1 to TRBJ2-3, with TRBD2 matching over 7 bases. Specimen: blood. The receptor was isolated from a woman aged 25 to 39 in good health. The CDR3 bases are TGCGCCAGCAGCTTCCTTCTAGCGGAGCCCACAGATACGCAGTATTTT. It codes for CASSFLLAEPTDTQYF.